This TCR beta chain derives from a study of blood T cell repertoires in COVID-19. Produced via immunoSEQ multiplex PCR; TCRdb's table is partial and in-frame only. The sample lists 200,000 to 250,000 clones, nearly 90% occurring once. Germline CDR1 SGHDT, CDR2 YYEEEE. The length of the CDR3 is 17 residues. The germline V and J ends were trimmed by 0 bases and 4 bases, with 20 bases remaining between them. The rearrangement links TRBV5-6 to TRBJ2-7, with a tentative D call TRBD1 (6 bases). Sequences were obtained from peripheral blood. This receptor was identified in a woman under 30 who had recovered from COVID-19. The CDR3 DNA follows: TGTGCCAGCAGCTTGGAATTCGAGCAGGGGCCTATTTACGAGCAGTACTTC. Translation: CASSLEFEQGPIYEQYF.